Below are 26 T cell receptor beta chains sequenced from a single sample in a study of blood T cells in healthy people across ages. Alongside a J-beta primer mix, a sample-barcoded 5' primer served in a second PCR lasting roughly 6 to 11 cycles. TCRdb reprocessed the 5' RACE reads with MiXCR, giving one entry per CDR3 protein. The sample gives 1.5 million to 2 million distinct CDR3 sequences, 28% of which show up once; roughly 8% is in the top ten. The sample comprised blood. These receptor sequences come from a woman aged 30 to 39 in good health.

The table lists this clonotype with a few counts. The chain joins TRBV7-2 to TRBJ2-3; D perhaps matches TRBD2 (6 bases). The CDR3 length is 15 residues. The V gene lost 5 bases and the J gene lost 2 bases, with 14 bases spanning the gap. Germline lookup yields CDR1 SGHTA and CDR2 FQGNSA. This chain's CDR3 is CASSGSGRVTDTQYF. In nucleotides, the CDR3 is TGTGCCAGCAGCGGTAGCGGAAGAGTCACAGATACGCAGTATTTT.

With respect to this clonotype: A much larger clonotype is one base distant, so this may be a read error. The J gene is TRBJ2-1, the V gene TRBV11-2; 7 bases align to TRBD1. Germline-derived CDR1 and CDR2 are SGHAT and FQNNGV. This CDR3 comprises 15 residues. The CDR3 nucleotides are TGTGCCAACAGCTTTCTAACGACAGGGACCAATGAGCAGTTCTTC. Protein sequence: CANSFLTTGTNEQFF.

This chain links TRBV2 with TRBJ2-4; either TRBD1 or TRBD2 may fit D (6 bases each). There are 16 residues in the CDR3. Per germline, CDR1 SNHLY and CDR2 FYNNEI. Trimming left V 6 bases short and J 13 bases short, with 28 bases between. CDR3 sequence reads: CASSLEGDSSYNEQYF. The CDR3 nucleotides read TGTGCCAGCAGCCTCGAGGGGGACTCTTCCTACAATGAGCAGTACTTC.

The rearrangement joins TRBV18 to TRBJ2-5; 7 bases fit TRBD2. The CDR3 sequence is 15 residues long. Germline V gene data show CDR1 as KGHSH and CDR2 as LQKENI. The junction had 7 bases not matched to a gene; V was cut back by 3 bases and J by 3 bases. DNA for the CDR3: TGTGCCAGCTCACCGTCAGCGGGGAGTGAAGAGACCCAGTACTTC. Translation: CASSPSAGSEETQYF. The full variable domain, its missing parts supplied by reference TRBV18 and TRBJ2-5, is NAGVMQNPRHLVRRRGQEARLRCSPMKGHSHVYWYRQLPEEGLKFMVYLQKENIIDESGMPKERFSAEFPKEGPSILRIQQVVRGDSAAYFCASSPSAGSEETQYFGPGTRLLVL.

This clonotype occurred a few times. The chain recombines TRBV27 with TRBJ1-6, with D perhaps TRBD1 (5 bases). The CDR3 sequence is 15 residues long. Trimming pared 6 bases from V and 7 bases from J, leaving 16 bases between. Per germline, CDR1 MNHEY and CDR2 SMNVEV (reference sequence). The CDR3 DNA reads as TGTGCCAGCAGCTCCGACAGCCGCTCGAATTCACCCCTCCACTTT. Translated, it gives CASSSDSRSNSPLHF.

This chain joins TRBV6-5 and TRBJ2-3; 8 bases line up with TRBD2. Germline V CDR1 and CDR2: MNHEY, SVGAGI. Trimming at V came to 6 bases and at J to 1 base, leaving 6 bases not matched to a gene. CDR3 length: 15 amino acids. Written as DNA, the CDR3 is TGTGCCAGCAGGGCTGCAGCGGGGGGCACAGATACGCAGTATTTT. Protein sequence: CASRAAAGGTDTQYF.

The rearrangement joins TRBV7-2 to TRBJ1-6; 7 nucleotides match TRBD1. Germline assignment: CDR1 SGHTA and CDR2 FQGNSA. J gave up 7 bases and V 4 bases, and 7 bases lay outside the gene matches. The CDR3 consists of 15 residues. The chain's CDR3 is CASSSTGELNSPLHF. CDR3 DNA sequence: TGTGCCAGCAGCTCCACAGGGGAGCTGAATTCACCCCTCCACTTT.

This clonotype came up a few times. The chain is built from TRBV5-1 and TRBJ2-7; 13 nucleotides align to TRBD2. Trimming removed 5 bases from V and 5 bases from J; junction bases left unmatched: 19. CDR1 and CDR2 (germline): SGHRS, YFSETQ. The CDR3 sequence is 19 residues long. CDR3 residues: CASRKAPGLAGPTGNEQYF. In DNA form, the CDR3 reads TGCGCCAGCAGAAAGGCTCCGGGACTAGCGGGGCCGACGGGGAACGAGCAGTACTTC.

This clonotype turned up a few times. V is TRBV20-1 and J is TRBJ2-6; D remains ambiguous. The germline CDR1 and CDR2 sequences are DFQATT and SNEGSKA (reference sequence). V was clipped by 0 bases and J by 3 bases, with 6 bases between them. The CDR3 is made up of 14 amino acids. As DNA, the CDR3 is TGCAGTGCTAGAGATCTAGGTGGGGCCAACGTCCTGACTTTC. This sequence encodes CSARDLGGANVLTF.

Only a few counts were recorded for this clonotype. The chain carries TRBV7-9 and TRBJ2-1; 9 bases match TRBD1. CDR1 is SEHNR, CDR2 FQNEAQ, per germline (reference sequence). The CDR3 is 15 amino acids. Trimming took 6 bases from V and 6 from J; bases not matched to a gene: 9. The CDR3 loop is CASRTGQGGTNEQFF. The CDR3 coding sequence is TGTGCCAGCAGAACGGGACAGGGAGGGACCAATGAGCAGTTCTTC.

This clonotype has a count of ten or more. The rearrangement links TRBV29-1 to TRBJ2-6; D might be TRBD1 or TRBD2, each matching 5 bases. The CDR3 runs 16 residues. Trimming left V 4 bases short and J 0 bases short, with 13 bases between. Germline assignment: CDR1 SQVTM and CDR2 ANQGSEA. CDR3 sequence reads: CSVAYGDPSGANVLTF. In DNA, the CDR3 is TGCAGCGTTGCATACGGGGACCCCTCTGGGGCCAACGTCCTGACTTTC.

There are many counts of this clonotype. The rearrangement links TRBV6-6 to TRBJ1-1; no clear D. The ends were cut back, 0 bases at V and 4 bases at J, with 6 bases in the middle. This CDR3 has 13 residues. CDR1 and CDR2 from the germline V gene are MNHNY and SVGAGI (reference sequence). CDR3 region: CASSYSPTTEAFF. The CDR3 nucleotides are TGTGCCAGCAGTTACTCGCCAACCACTGAAGCTTTCTTT.

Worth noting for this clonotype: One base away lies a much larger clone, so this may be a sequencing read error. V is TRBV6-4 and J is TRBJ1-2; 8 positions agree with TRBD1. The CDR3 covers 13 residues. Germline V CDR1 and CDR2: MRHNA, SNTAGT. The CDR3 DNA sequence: TGTGCCAGCAGCCGACAGGGGCGGGGAGGCTGCACCTTC. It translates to CASSRQGRGGCTF.

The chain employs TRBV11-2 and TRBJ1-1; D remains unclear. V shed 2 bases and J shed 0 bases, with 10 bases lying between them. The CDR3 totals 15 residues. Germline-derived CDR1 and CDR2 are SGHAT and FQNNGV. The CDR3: CASSLSPTMNTEAFF. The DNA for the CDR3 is TGTGCCAGCAGCTTAAGTCCGACAATGAACACTGAAGCTTTCTTT.

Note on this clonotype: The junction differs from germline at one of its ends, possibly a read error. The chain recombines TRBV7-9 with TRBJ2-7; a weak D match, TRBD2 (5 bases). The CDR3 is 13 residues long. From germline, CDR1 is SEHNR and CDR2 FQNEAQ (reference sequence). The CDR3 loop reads CASSTLVTYEKYF. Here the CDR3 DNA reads TGTGCCAGCAGCACACTAGTTACCTACGAGAAGTACTTC.

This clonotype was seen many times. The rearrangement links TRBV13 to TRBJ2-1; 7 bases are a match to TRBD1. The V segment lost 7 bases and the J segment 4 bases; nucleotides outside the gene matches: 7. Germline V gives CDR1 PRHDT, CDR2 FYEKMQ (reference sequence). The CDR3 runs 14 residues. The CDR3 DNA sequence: TGTGCCAGCATCAACCGGGACAGATACAATGAGCAGTTCTTC. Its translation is CASINRDRYNEQFF.

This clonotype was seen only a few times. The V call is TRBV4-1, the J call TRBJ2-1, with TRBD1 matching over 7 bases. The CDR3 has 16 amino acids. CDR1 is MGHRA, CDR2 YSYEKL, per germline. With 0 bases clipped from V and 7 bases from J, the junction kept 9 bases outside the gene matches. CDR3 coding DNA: TGCGCCAGCAGCCAAGAGTTCGGACAGGCGAGGAATGAGCAGTTCTTC. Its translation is CASSQEFGQARNEQFF.

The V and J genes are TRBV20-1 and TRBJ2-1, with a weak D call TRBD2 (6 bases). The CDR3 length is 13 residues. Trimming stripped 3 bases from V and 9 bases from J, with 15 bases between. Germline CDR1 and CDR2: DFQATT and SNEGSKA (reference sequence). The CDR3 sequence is CSASGGSPLEQFF. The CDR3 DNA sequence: TGCAGTGCTAGCGGGGGTTCCCCTCTTGAGCAGTTCTTC.

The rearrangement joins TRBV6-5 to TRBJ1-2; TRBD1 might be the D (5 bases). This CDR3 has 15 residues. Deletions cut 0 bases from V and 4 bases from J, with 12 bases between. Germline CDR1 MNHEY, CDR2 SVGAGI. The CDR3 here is CASSYSTATGYGYTF. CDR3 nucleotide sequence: TGTGCCAGCAGTTACTCGACAGCGACTGGCTATGGCTACACCTTC.

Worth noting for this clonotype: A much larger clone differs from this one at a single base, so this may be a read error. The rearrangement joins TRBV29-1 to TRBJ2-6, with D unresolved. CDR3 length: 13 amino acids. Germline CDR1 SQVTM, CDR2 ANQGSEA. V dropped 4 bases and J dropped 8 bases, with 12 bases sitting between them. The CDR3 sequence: CSVGAVGTNVLTF. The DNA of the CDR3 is TGCAGCGTTGGTGCGGTGGGGACCAACGTCCTGACTTTC.

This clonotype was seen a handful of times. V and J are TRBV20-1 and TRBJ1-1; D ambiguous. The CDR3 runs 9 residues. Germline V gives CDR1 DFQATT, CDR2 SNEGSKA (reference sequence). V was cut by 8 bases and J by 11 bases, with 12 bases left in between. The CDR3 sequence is CSTAPGAFF. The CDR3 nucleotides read TGCAGTACAGCCCCAGGTGCTTTCTTT.

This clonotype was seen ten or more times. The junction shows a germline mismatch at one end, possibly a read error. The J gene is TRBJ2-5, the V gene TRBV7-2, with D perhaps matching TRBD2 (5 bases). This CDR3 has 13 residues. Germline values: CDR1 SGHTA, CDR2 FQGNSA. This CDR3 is CASSFGSGETQYF. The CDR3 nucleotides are TGCGCCAGCAGCTTCGGAAGCGGAGAGACCCAGTACTTC.

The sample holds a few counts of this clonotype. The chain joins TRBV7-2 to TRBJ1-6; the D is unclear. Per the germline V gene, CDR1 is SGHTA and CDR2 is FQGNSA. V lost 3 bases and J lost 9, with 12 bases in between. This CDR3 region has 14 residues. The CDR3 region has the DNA TGTGCCAGCAGCTTGGACTCCACAACTTCACCCCTCCACTTT. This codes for CASSLDSTTSPLHF.

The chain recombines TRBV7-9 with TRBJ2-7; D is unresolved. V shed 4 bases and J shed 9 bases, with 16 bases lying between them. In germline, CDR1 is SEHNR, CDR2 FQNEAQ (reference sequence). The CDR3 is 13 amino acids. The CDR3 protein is CASSSRILLGQYF. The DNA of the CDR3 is TGTGCCAGCAGCTCCAGGATCCTACTCGGGCAGTACTTC.

The CDR3 protein is CASLGQGRGGYTF. CDR3 bases: TGTGCCAGCCTTGGACAGGGGCGAGGAGGCTACACCTTC. The chain couples TRBV12-3 or TRBV12-4 to TRBJ1-2, with TRBD1 matching over 9 bases. V was pared by 8 bases and J by 8 bases, with 9 bases of the junction left unmatched. This CDR3 is built from 13 residues.

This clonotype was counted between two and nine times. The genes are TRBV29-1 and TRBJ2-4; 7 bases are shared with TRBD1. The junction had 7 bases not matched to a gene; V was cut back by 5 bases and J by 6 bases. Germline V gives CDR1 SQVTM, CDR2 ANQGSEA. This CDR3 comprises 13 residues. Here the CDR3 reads CSVSLTGVNIQYF. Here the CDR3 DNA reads TGCAGCGTTTCTCTCACAGGGGTAAACATTCAGTACTTC. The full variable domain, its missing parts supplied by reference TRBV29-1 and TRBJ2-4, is SAVISQKPSRDICQRGTSLTIQCQVDSQVTMMFWYRQQPGQSLTLIATANQGSEATYESGFVIDKFPISRPNLTFSTLTVSNMSPEDSSIYLCSVSLTGVNIQYFGAGTRLSVL.